This T cell receptor beta chain came from a study of shared clonotypes between healthy human individuals. Study-wide background: Donors, aged 18 to 49, were two women and three men. Plates per donor: three CD4 naive, three CD4 memory, two CD8 naive, one CD8 memory. Study-wide results and caveats: Relative to memory subsets, naive subsets generally showed larger estimated richness.

For every subset, genomic DNA was evenly distributed across several immunoSEQ plates. Data came from immunoSEQ multiplex PCR; TCRdb stores just in-frame clones and leaves some out. The sample holds roughly 2.1 million clones, just over 90% seen once. In the case of this clone: Antigen specificity is unknown.

Terminally differentiated effector memory CD45RA+ cells were excluded by CCR7 positive selection of CD45RO-negative cells. The CDR3 has 12 amino acids. J was trimmed by 7 bases and V by 11 bases; bases with no gene match: 6. Looked up from germline, CDR1 is MGHDK and CDR2 is SYGVNS. This chain links TRBV25-1 with TRBJ2-7; TRBD1 matches 12 bases. The sequence was obtained from a man aged 18 to 29 in good health. Some clones in this sample may be carry-over from other donors' samples. Input material: naive CD8+ T cells from PBMCs. CDR3 nucleotide sequence: TGTGCCTCGGGACAGGGGGCTGGGGAGCAGTACTTC. It codes for CASGQGAGEQYF.